This T cell receptor (beta chain) was sequenced for a study of shared clonotypes between healthy human individuals. Germline CDR1 and CDR2: MDHEN and SYDVKM. Unmatched junction bases numbered 9, after V lost 5 bases and J lost 5 bases. The CDR3 is 16 residues long. Both subsets, CD45RA+ naive and CD45RA-negative memory, were split from the CD4+ cells. Clones were sequenced by immunoSEQ multiplex PCR, and TCRdb holds only the in-frame ones, with some missing. The sample records 2.5 million or so clones, approximately 94% being singletons. This clonotype was obtained from a man younger than 30 in good health. The specimen was naive CD4+ T cells sorted from blood. Subset reported: CD45RA+ positively selected. This sequence joins TRBV28 and TRBJ1-6; 7 positions match TRBD1. This CDR3 reads CASSPSGGTNNSPLHF. The CDR3 DNA is TGTGCCAGCAGTCCCTCAGGGGGGACTAATAATTCACCCCTCCACTTT.